Listed here is a single T cell receptor (beta chain). Its specificity is not known. The sample comes from a study of blood T cells in healthy people across ages. Germline loops: CDR1 MNHEY, CDR2 SVGEGT. The CDR3 spans 19 residues. V was shortened by 2 bases and J by 1 base, with 24 bases between the two germline ends. Study-wide results and caveats: Expanded clonotype changes were possibly confounded by unknown donor CMV status. Naive CD4+ cell counts and diversity both ran higher in long-lived than in aged donors.

Combining a sample-barcoded 5' primer with a J-beta primer mix, a second PCR ran for about 7 to 12 cycles. A 12-random-nucleotide template-switch adaptor tagged each cDNA molecule. TCRdb re-called the 5' RACE reads through MiXCR, storing one row per CDR3 protein. This repertoire shows about a million distinct CDR3 sequences, around 54% found once; its top ten account for roughly 23%. The source material was blood. This chain uses TRBV6-2 or TRBV6-3 with TRBJ2-7; D might be TRBD1 (6 bases). The source is a woman in her sixties in good health. CDR3 residues: CASSYPIPGAQVFSYEQYF. The CDR3 nucleotides read TGTGCCAGCAGTTACCCGATACCAGGGGCGCAGGTCTTTTCCTACGAGCAGTACTTC.